The 24 T cell receptor beta chains below were found in one sample sequenced in a study of CD8 T cells in ankylosing spondylitis. These TCRs' antigens remain unknown. Study-wide results and limits: A motif in TCR beta, a set of roughly 8 highly homologous variants, appeared characteristic of ankylosing spondylitis blood.

TCRdb called the 5' RACE reads again in MiXCR, with one record for every CDR3 protein. This sample has about 400,000 distinct CDR3 sequences, with about 20% found just once. The specimen sequenced was blood, either unsorted or a sorted T cell fraction (not recorded which). The receptors shown here come from a male donor with ankylosing spondylitis.

The chain uses TRBV10-3 and TRBJ2-3; possibly TRBD1 or TRBD2 for D (6 bases each). The CDR3 totals 17 residues. Germline CDR1 ENHRY, CDR2 SYGVKD. Between the trimmed V and J ends, which lost 10 bases and 0 bases, there was a span of 23 bases. CDR3 bases: TGTGCCACCCGGGAGAATCGGGACACCCATAGCACAGATACGCAGTATTTT. Translated, it gives CATRENRDTHSTDTQYF.

This clonotype turned up a few times. The chain recombines TRBV12-3 or TRBV12-4 with TRBJ2-7; 10 positions match TRBD2. CDR3 length: 14 amino acids. The J segment lost 7 bases and the V segment lost 6 bases, leaving 9 bases of the junction unmatched. The CDR3 nucleotides are TGTGCCAGCAGCCCCGGGACTAGCGTACTAGAGCAGTACTTC. Its translation: CASSPGTSVLEQYF.

This chain links TRBV3-1 with TRBJ2-1; TRBD2 aligns across 12 bases. The CDR3 has 16 amino acids. Germline V CDR1 and CDR2: LGHDT, YNNKEL (reference sequence). V lost 3 bases to trimming and J lost 6 bases; unmatched junction nucleotides: 6. DNA for the CDR3: TGTGCCAGCAGCCAGGCCGGACTAGCGGGATTCAATGAGCAGTTCTTC. Its translation: CASSQAGLAGFNEQFF.

The sample holds a few counts of this clonotype. The V and J genes are TRBV5-1 and TRBJ2-3, with TRBD2 matching 7 bases. The junction had 17 bases not matched to a gene; V was cut back by 7 bases and J by 6 bases. Germline CDR1 SGHRS, CDR2 YFSETQ. This CDR3 is built from 16 residues. The CDR3 DNA is TGCGCCAGCGAACTCGGAAGCGGGATTGACCCGGATACGCAGTATTTT. Protein: CASELGSGIDPDTQYF.

The chain employs TRBV20-1 and TRBJ1-5; no definite D call. CDR1 is DFQATT and CDR2 is SNEGSKA in the germline V gene (reference sequence). Trimming removed 0 bases at V and 5 bases at J, with 8 bases between. There are 13 residues in the CDR3. This CDR3 reads CSARDTGYQPQHF. The CDR3 nucleotides are TGCAGTGCTAGAGATACGGGGTATCAGCCCCAGCATTTT.

This clonotype was seen only a few times. The V call is TRBV28, the J call TRBJ2-3, with 7 bases lining up with TRBD1. This CDR3 is 15 amino acids long. V lost 10 bases to trimming and J lost 1 base; unmatched junction nucleotides: 11. Germline assignment: CDR1 MDHEN and CDR2 SYDVKM. The CDR3 region is CANRLRQGGTDTQYF. The CDR3 nucleotides read TGTGCCAACAGGCTGCGACAGGGTGGCACAGATACGCAGTATTTT.

This clonotype was seen only a few times. This chain links TRBV2 with TRBJ2-4; possibly TRBD1 or TRBD2 for D (5 bases each). The germline gives CDR1 SNHLY, CDR2 FYNNEI. Deletions cut 5 bases from V and 7 bases from J, with 18 bases between. The CDR3 totals 15 residues. The CDR3 region has the DNA TGTGCCAGCAGTCGTCCGTTGGGACGTGAGAACATTCAGTACTTC. Translated: CASSRPLGRENIQYF.

Ten or more counts support this clonotype. The V call is TRBV7-9, the J call TRBJ2-2; the D is unclear. The CDR3 has 13 amino acids. Germline V gene data show CDR1 as SEHNR and CDR2 as FQNEAQ (reference sequence). Deletions cut 2 bases from V and 7 bases from J, with 8 bases between. In nucleotides, the CDR3 is TGTGCCAGCAGCTTAAACAGTGTCGGGGAGCTGTTTTTT. Translated, it gives CASSLNSVGELFF.

This clonotype was detected a few times. The chain is built from TRBV29-1 and TRBJ2-3; 9 bases fit TRBD2. The germline V gene encodes CDR1 SQVTM and CDR2 ANQGSEA. This CDR3 spans 15 amino acids. The V gene end was trimmed by 4 bases and the J gene end by 2 bases; junction bases not matched to a gene: 7. The CDR3 bases are TGCAGCGTTGGAACTAGCGGGTCCTTCACAGATACGCAGTATTTT. This codes for CSVGTSGSFTDTQYF.

V and J are TRBV6-2 or TRBV6-3 and TRBJ1-5; 10 bases are a match to TRBD1. V lost 3 bases, J lost 7 bases, and 6 bases stayed unmatched. In germline, CDR1 is MNHEY, CDR2 SVGEGT. The CDR3 has 15 amino acids. The CDR3 nucleotides are TGTGCCAGCAGTTATACGGGACAGGGGCAACAGCCCCAGCATTTT. It encodes CASSYTGQGQQPQHF.

Note on this clonotype: A junction boundary mismatches the germline segment, possibly from a read error. The CDR3 coding sequence is TGCAGTGCTAGAGGCAGGGTAGGGGACCAGGAGACCCAGTACTTC. Translated: CSARGRVGDQETQYF. V usage is TRBV20-1 and J usage is TRBJ2-5; the D call may be TRBD1 or TRBD2 (5 bases each). The length of the CDR3 is 15 residues. Germline V CDR1 and CDR2: DFQATT, SNEGSKA (reference sequence).

In this sample, this clonotype turned up a few times. J is TRBJ1-4 and V is TRBV5-5; D perhaps matches TRBD1 (6 bases). This CDR3 is built from 15 residues. Germline V gene lookup returns CDR1 SGHKS and CDR2 YYEKEE (reference sequence). The V end was cut by 3 bases, the J end by 2 bases, with 11 bases between. CDR3 sequence (DNA): TGTGCCAGCAGCTGGGAACAGGGTACTAATGAAAAACTGTTTTTT. It codes for CASSWEQGTNEKLFF. Filled out from reference TRBV5-5 and TRBJ1-4, the complete variable domain reads DAGVTQSPTHLIKTRGQQVTLRCSPISGHKSVSWYQQVLGQGPQFIFQYYEKEERGRGNFPDRFSARQFPNYSSELNVNALLLGDSALYLCASSWEQGTNEKLFFGSGTQLSVL.

In its sample, this clonotype was seen a few times. This rearrangement joins TRBV29-1 to TRBJ2-3, with D possibly being TRBD1 (6 bases). V was cut by 2 bases and J by 4 bases, with 13 bases left in between. Germline V gene data show CDR1 as SQVTM and CDR2 as ANQGSEA. The CDR3 has 14 residues. The CDR3 sequence is CSVERGTASDTQYF. As DNA, the CDR3 is TGCAGCGTTGAAAGGGGGACGGCCTCAGATACGCAGTATTTT.

This clonotype was counted only a few times. The chain has TRBV20-1 and TRBJ1-2; D gene ambiguous. The CDR3 is 13 residues long. The germline V gene encodes CDR1 DFQATT and CDR2 SNEGSKA (reference sequence). V lost 5 bases, J lost 6 bases, and 16 bases lay in between. Here the CDR3 DNA reads TGCAGTGCTCCCGACTCCCTGAGAGATGGCTACACCTTC. Translated, it gives CSAPDSLRDGYTF.

This chain links TRBV3-1 with TRBJ2-4; tentatively, D is TRBD1 or TRBD2 (6 bases each). Germline V gives CDR1 LGHDT, CDR2 YNNKEL (reference sequence). The CDR3 is 14 residues long. V was cut by 1 base and J by 8 bases, with 12 bases left in between. The DNA for the CDR3 is TGTGCCAGCAGCCAAGCGGGGGCAGGGGACATTCAGTACTTC. Its protein is CASSQAGAGDIQYF.

The gene calls are TRBV29-1 and TRBJ1-1; possible D gene TRBD1, 5 bases. CDR1 is SQVTM, CDR2 ANQGSEA, per germline. The CDR3 is made up of 12 amino acids. Trimming took 4 bases from V and 5 from J, leaving 11 bases between them. The CDR3 coding sequence is TGCAGCGTTGGGCAGGGTTGGACTGAAGCTTTCTTT. Its translation: CSVGQGWTEAFF.

The chain links TRBV6-1 to TRBJ1-5; D is undetermined. This CDR3 region has 13 residues. Germline V gene lookup returns CDR1 MNHNS and CDR2 SASEGT. The V end was cut by 9 bases, the J end by 1 base, with 10 bases between. The CDR3 loop is CASRRESNQPQHF. The CDR3 nucleotides read TGTGCCAGTCGCCGGGAGAGCAATCAGCCCCAGCATTTT.

The V and J genes are TRBV20-1 and TRBJ2-7, with TRBD2 matching 13 bases. Germline V lookup: CDR1 DFQATT, CDR2 SNEGSKA (reference sequence). This CDR3 spans 13 amino acids. V dropped 5 bases and J dropped 4; count of bases not matched to a gene: 2. CDR3 in DNA: TGCAGTGCTGGGACTAGCGGGGATTACGAGCAGTACTTC. This gives the protein CSAGTSGDYEQYF.

Ten or more counts support this clonotype. The rearrangement uses TRBV28 and TRBJ2-2, with D perhaps being TRBD1 or TRBD2 (5 bases each). Per germline, CDR1 MDHEN and CDR2 SYDVKM. CDR3 size: 15 residues. V was trimmed by 9 bases and J by 6 bases, leaving 20 bases between them. CDR3 sequence reads: CASLWGNRASGELFF. In DNA, the CDR3 is TGTGCCAGTTTATGGGGGAATCGGGCTTCCGGGGAGCTGTTTTTT.

In its sample, this clonotype was seen a few times. An end of the junction differs from the germline gene, which may be a read error. The gene calls are TRBV7-7 and TRBJ2-5, with TRBD1 as a possible D gene (6 bases). The CDR3 totals 15 residues. Germline CDR1 and CDR2: SSHAT and FNYEAQ (reference sequence). CDR3 bases: TGTGCTAGCAGCTTAGGTTTCAGGGGCATTGAGACCCAGTACTTC. Residues: CASSLGFRGIETQYF.

This chain joins TRBV19 and TRBJ2-6; 14 bases fit TRBD2. The germline CDR1 and CDR2 sequences are LNHDA and SQIVND (reference sequence). Trimming removed 4 bases from V and 0 bases from J; junction bases left unmatched: 5. The CDR3 consists of 19 residues. CDR3 in DNA: TGTGCCAGTAGTACCCCGGGACTAGCGGGGGTCTCTGGGGCCAACGTCCTGACTTTC. It is translated as CASSTPGLAGVSGANVLTF.

V is TRBV5-1 and J is TRBJ2-3, with D possibly being TRBD1 (5 bases). The germline V gene has CDR1 SGHRS and CDR2 YFSETQ. Trimming left V 2 bases short and J 2 bases short, with 9 bases between. The CDR3 is 14 residues long. In DNA form, the CDR3 reads TGCGCCAGCAGCTTTGACAGAGACACAGATACGCAGTATTTT. This gives the protein CASSFDRDTDTQYF. Complete variable domain (other parts from reference TRBV5-1 and TRBJ2-3): KAGVTQTPRYLIKTRGQQVTLSCSPISGHRSVSWYQQTPGQGLQFLFEYFSETQRNKGNFPGRFSGRQFSNSRSEMNVSTLELGDSALYLCASSFDRDTDTQYFGPGTRLTVL.

This sequence joins TRBV28 and TRBJ2-5, with 11 bases lining up with TRBD2. Germline CDR1 reads MDHEN; CDR2 reads SYDVKM. The CDR3 has 15 residues. V lost 4 bases to trimming and J lost 3 bases; unmatched junction nucleotides: 4. The CDR3 region has the DNA TGTGCCAGCAGTTCGCCGACTAGCGGGAAAGAGACCCAGTACTTC. It translates to CASSSPTSGKETQYF.

The DNA for the CDR3 is TGTGCCAGCAGTCCGACGGCCCCCCTGGCCCTCTACAATGAGCAGTTCTTC. Its translation is CASSPTAPLALYNEQFF. The chain employs TRBV27 and TRBJ2-1, with D unclear. Germline values: CDR1 MNHEY, CDR2 SMNVEV (reference sequence). This CDR3 is built from 17 residues. V gave up 5 bases and J gave up 3 bases, with 20 bases separating them.